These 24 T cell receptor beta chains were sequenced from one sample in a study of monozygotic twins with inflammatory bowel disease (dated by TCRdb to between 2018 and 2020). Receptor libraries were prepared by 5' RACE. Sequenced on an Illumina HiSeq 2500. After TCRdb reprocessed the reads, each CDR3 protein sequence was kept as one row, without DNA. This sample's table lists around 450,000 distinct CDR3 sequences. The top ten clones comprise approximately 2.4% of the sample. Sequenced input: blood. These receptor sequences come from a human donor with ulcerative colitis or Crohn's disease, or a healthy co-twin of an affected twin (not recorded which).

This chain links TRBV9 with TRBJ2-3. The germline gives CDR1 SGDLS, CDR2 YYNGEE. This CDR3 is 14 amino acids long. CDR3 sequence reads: CASSVGADTDTQYF.

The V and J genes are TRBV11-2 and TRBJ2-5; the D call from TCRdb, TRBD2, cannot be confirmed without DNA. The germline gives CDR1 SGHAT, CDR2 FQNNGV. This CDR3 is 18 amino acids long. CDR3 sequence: CASSLDLGGGRDRETQYF. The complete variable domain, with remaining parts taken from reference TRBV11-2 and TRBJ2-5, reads EAGVAQSPRYKIIEKRQSVAFWCNPISGHATLYWYQQILGQGPKLLIQFQNNGVVDDSQLPKDRFSAERLKGVDSTLKIQPAKLEDSAVYLCASSLDLGGGRDRETQYFGPGTRLLVL.

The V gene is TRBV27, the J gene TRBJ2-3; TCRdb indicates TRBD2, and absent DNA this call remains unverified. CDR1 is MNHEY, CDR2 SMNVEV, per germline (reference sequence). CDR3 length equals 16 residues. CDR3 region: CASSFSKLESTDTQYF.

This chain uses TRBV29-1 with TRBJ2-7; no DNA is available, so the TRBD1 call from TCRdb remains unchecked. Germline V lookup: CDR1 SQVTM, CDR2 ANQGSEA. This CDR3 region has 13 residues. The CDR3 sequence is CSVETGIPYKQYF.

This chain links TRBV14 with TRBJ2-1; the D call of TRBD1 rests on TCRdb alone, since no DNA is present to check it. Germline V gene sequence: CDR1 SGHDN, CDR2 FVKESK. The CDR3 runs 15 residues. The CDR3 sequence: CASSQETALYNEQFF.

The chain's CDR3 is CASSFGKDLNTEAFF. The chain combines TRBV12-3 or TRBV12-4 with TRBJ1-1. The CDR3 covers 15 residues.

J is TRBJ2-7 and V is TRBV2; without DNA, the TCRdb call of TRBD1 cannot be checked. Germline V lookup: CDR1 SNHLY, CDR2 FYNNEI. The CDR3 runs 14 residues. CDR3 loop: CASSLQGGESWQYF.

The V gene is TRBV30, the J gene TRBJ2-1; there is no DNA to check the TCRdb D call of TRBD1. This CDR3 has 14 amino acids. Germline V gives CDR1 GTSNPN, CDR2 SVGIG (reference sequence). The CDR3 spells CAWSRGHADNEQFF. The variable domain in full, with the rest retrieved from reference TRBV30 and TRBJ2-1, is SQTIHQWPATLVQPVGSPLSLECTVEGTSNPNLYWYRQAAGRGLQLLFYSVGIGQISSEVPQNLSASRPQDRQFILSSKKLLLSDSGFYLCAWSRGHADNEQFFGPGTRLTVL.

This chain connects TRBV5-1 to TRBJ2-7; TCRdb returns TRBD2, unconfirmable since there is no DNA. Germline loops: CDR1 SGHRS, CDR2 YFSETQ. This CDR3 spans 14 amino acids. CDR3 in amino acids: CASSLEGLYYEQYF.

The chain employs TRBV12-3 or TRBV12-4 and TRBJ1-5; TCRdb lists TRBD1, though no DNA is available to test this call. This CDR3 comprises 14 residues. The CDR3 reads CASSPTGDNQPQHF.

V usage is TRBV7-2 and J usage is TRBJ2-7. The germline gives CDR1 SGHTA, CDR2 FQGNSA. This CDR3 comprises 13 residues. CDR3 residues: CASSLVELTEQYF.

The CDR3: CASITTSGVTGELFF. The gene calls are TRBV5-1 and TRBJ2-2; no DNA is available, so the TRBD2 call from TCRdb remains unchecked. Germline CDR1 reads SGHRS; CDR2 reads YFSETQ. The length of the CDR3 is 15 residues.

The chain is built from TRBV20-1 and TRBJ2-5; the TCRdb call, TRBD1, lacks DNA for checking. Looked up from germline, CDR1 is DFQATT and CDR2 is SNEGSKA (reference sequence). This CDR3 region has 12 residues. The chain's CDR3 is CSARSRGETQYF.

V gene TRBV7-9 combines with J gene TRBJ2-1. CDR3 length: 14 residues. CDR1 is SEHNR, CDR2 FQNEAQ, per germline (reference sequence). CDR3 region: CASSLEKTYNEQFF. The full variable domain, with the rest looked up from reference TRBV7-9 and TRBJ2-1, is DTGVSQNPRHKITKRGQNVTFRCDPISEHNRLYWYRQTLGQGPEFLTYFQNEAQLEKSRLLSDRFSAERPKGSFSTLEIQRTEQGDSAMYLCASSLEKTYNEQFFGPGTRLTVL.

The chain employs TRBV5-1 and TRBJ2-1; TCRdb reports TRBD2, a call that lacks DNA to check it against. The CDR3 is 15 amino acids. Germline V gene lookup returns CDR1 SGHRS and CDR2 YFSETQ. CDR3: CASSLADSGGSEQFF.

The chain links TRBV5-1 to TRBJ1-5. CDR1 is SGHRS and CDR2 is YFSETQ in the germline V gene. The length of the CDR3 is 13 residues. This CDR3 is CASSLGISQPQHF.

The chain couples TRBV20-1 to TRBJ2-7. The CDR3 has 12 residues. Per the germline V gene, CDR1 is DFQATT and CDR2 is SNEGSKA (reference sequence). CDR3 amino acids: CSASQATYEQYF.

This CDR3 is CATSNQGQGRTDTQYF. The chain links TRBV24-1 to TRBJ2-3; there is no DNA to check the TCRdb D call of TRBD1. The germline CDR1 and CDR2 sequences are KGHDR and SFDVKD. The CDR3 loop spans 16 amino acids.

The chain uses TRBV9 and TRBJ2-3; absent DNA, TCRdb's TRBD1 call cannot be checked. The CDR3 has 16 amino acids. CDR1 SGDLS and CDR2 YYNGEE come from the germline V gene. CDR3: CASSVTDRATTDTQYF. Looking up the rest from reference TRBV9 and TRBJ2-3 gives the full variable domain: DSGVTQTPKHLITATGQRVTLRCSPRSGDLSVYWYQQSLDQGLQFLIQYYNGEERAKGNILERFSAQQFPDLHSELNLSSLELGDSALYFCASSVTDRATTDTQYFGPGTRLTVL.

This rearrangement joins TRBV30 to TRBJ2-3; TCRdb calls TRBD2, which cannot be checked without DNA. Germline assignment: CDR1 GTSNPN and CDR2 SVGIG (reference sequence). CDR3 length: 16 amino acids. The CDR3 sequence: CAWSVRGSGSSDTQYF.

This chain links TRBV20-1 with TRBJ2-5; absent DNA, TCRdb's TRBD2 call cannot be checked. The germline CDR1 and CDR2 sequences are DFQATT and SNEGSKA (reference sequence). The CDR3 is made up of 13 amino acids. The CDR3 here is CSALGEEGETQYF.

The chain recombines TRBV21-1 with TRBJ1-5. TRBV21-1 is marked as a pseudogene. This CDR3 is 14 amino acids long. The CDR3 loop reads CAPRGGESNQPQHF.

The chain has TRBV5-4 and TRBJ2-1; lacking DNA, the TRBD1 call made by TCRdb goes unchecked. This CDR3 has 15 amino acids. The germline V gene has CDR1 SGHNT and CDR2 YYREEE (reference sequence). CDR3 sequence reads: CASTPRGGDRNEQFF.

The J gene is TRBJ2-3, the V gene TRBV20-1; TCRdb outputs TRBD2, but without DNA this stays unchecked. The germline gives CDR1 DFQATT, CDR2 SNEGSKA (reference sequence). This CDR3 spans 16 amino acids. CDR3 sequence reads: CSAREGRAASTDTQYF.